This T cell receptor beta chain was recovered during a study of blood T cells in healthy people across ages. V lost 10 bases to trimming and J lost 4 bases; unmatched junction nucleotides: 9. The CDR3 runs to 14 residues. Details on this clonotype: Its target is not known.

Using a J-beta primer mix together with a sample-barcoded 5' primer, a second PCR was run for roughly 7 to 11 cycles. TCRdb independently ran MiXCR on the 5' RACE reads; one entry per CDR3 protein. The sample contains roughly 900,000 distinct CDR3 sequences, 40% to 60% of which appear only once. Isolation recovered at least 6 million PBMCs from every sample. General study findings and limits: Strong correlation was found linking TCR beta diversity to naive T cell percentage. Per million T cells, TCR beta diversity dropped about linearly as age rose.

The V and J genes are TRBV12-3 or TRBV12-4 and TRBJ2-1; 8 bases fit TRBD2. This receptor was obtained from a man aged 25-45 years in good health. The sequenced sample consisted of blood. CDR3 DNA sequence: TGTGCCACCGCCCCGGGGGGGCGATACAATGAGCAGTTCTTC. This encodes CATAPGGRYNEQFF.